This TCR beta chain was documented in a study of regulatory T cells in long-lasting Graves disease. TCR beta libraries were built with iRepertoire HTBI primers and Arm-PCR of CDR3 regions. Each CDR3 protein is one row after TCRdb ran MiXCR on the multiplex PCR reads. Counted here are 300,000 to 400,000 distinct CDR3 sequences, around 15% occurring once; the ten biggest clones make up around 27%. Ten or more counts support this clonotype. Indicated time point: newly diagnosed GD, antithyroid drugs for less than 3 months. Extracted RNA from PBMCs served as the source of the TCR library. American Thyroid Association guidelines served as the basis for diagnosing Graves' disease. These same records also appear under a second study, on T cells in Graves' hyperthyroidism and ophthalmopathy.

This sample comprised peripheral blood mononuclear cells (PBMCs), obtained at new diagnosis, from a patient treated with antithyroid drugs. The sequence derives from a man aged 40-55 years with Graves disease.

The CDR3 DNA is TGTGCCAGCAGCCCCCTGGGATCAGGGGATACGCAGTATTTT. Encoded protein: CASSPLGSGDTQYF. The V gene is TRBV5-5, the J gene TRBJ2-3; tentative D call: TRBD1 (5 bases). The CDR3 contains 14 residues. The V end was cut by 4 bases, the J end by 6 bases, with 15 bases between. The germline V gene encodes CDR1 SGHKS and CDR2 YYEKEE (reference sequence).